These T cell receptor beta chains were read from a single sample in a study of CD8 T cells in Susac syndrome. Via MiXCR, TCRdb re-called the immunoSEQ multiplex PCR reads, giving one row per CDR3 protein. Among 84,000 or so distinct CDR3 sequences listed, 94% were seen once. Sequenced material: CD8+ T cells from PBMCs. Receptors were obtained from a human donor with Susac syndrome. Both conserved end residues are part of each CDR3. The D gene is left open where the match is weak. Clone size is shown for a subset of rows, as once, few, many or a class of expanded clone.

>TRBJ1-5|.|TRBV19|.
CASSIDPQGSSNQPQHF
TGTGCCAGTAGTATAGACCCCCAGGGTAGCAGCAATCAGCCCCAGCATTTT
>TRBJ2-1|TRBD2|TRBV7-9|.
CASSYYHQTSGRVDEQFF
TGTGCCAGCAGCTACTACCACCAGACTAGCGGGAGAGTCGATGAGCAGTTCTTC
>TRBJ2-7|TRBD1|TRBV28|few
CASSLGTGDSYEQYF
TGTGCCAGCAGTTTAGGGACAGGGGACTCCTACGAGCAGTACTTC
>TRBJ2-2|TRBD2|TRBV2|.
CASFPPGLPNTGELFF
TGTGCCAGCTTCCCTCCGGGACTACCGAACACCGGGGAGCTGTTTTTT
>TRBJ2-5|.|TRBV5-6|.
CASSSDETQYF
TGTGCCAGCAGCTCAGATGAGACCCAGTACTTC
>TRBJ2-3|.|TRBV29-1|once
CSVRDDTQYF
TGCAGCGTAAGGGACGATACGCAGTATTTT
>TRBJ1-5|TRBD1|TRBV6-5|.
CASSPGQEVQPQHF
TGTGCCAGCAGTCCCGGACAGGAGGTTCAGCCCCAGCATTTT
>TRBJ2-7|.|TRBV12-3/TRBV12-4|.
CASRVDLAYEQYF
TGTGCCAGCAGGGTTGACCTGGCCTACGAGCAGTACTTC
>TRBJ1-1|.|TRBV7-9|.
CASSSWDGRAFF
TGTGCCAGCAGCTCCTGGGACGGGCGGGCTTTCTTT
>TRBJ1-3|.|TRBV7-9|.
CATSGEKGGNTIYF
TGTGCCACATCAGGGGAGAAGGGTGGAAACACCATATATTTT
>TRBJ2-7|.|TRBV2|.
CASSERPMLYEQYF
TGTGCCAGCAGTGAACGGCCCATGCTTTACGAGCAGTACTTC
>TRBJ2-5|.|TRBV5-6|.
CASSLSGTRETQYF
TGTGCCAGCAGCTTGTCCGGGACAAGGGAGACCCAGTACTTC